Listed below are T cell receptor beta chains from one sample, sequenced in a study of Ad26.COV2.S vaccination and SARS-CoV-2 variants. Assay used: immunoSEQ multiplex PCR; TCRdb lists only in-frame clones, some missing. The table has roughly 500,000 clones, 89% seen once. Sequencing used peripheral blood, obtained in a trial of Ad26.COV2.S vaccine versus placebo. Every receptor here comes from a person aged 18-60 years who received the Ad26.COV2.S COVID-19 vaccine or a placebo. CDR3s include the opening cysteine and the closing phenylalanine or tryptophan. Not all rows give a size; the values are once, few, many and, for expanded clones, a class.

CDR3aa,v_gene,abundance,len,j_gene
CASSELPWVGVETGELFF,TRBV25-1,.,18,TRBJ2-2
CASSPRVSGYNEQFF,TRBV9,.,15,TRBJ2-1
CASSRASTGDYGYTF,TRBV4-3,few,15,TRBJ1-2
CASSDGRGWNTEAFF,TRBV2,.,15,TRBJ1-1
CASSKGQGRDTEAFF,TRBV6-2/TRBV6-3,few,15,TRBJ1-1
CASSFLLGTVFSYEQYF,TRBV7-2,.,17,TRBJ2-7
CASSQTEGRGYTF,TRBV5-1,.,13,TRBJ1-2
CASSGPWGGGMDTQYF,TRBV9,.,16,TRBJ2-3
CSAPDRGGDTQYF,TRBV29-1,.,13,TRBJ2-3
CAITDLGREADGYTF,TRBV10-3,.,15,TRBJ1-2
CATSDNESRGQYYGYTF,TRBV24-1,.,17,TRBJ1-2
CASSIYAGSSYNEQFF,TRBV19,.,16,TRBJ2-1
CASSRGTVYGYTF,TRBV16,.,13,TRBJ1-2
CAISEFGDRAYGYTF,TRBV10-3,.,15,TRBJ1-2
CATSDSRGLQPQHF,TRBV24-1,.,14,TRBJ1-5
CASSQDWTDRNTIYF,TRBV4-3,.,15,TRBJ1-3
CASNFGQGGEKLFF,TRBV5-8,.,14,TRBJ1-4
CASSYGASGRGGEQFF,TRBV11-1,.,16,TRBJ2-1
CATSDYRGQGANEQFF,TRBV24-1,.,16,TRBJ2-1
CASSPRDSLGSETQYF,TRBV18,.,16,TRBJ2-5
CASSYGGGQAYGADTQYF,TRBV28,once,18,TRBJ2-3
CASSLDRFRRSKAFF,TRBV5-1,.,15,TRBJ1-1
CASSIIRGRANVLTF,TRBV19,.,15,TRBJ2-6
CASSRGSSVGELFF,TRBV6-2/TRBV6-3,once,14,TRBJ2-2
CASSLNGGNEQFF,TRBV12-3/TRBV12-4,.,13,TRBJ2-1
CASSISATNEKLFF,TRBV19,.,14,TRBJ1-4
CASSPFQGVTGTDTQYF,TRBV18,.,17,TRBJ2-3
CASSPTGEETQYF,TRBV2,.,13,TRBJ2-5
CASSIVQDYNEQFF,TRBV19,.,14,TRBJ2-1
CASSLGVQFRGYTF,TRBV7-2,.,14,TRBJ1-2
CAISATGDESYTF,TRBV10-3,.,13,TRBJ1-2
CASSLIGTPNTEAFF,TRBV7-3,.,15,TRBJ1-1
CASSQGASSGGATDTQYF,TRBV4-1,.,18,TRBJ2-3
CASSQVRGGGEKLFF,TRBV4-3,.,15,TRBJ1-4
CASSISLSNYYGYTF,TRBV19,.,15,TRBJ1-2
CASSIGLAGGPQFF,TRBV19,.,14,TRBJ2-1
CASSEVSGVTQYF,TRBV10-2,.,13,TRBJ2-3
CASSLAGSQETQYF,TRBV7-2,.,14,TRBJ2-5
CASSQDLGGNQPQHF,TRBV4-3,.,15,TRBJ1-5
CASSAYLAGAVGELFF,TRBV5-4,few,16,TRBJ2-2
CASSLAARGINQPQHF,TRBV7-2,few,16,TRBJ1-5
CASSIGTGGNEKLFF,TRBV6-5,.,15,TRBJ1-4
CASSRSSGTGLYEQYF,TRBV5-1,.,16,TRBJ2-7
CASSPRAKNIQYF,TRBV7-2,.,13,TRBJ2-4
CASSLGGQGLGGYTF,TRBV7-2,.,15,TRBJ1-2
CASSSQGTDYGYTF,TRBV7-3,.,14,TRBJ1-2
CASSFRDRDTGELFF,TRBV7-2,.,15,TRBJ2-2